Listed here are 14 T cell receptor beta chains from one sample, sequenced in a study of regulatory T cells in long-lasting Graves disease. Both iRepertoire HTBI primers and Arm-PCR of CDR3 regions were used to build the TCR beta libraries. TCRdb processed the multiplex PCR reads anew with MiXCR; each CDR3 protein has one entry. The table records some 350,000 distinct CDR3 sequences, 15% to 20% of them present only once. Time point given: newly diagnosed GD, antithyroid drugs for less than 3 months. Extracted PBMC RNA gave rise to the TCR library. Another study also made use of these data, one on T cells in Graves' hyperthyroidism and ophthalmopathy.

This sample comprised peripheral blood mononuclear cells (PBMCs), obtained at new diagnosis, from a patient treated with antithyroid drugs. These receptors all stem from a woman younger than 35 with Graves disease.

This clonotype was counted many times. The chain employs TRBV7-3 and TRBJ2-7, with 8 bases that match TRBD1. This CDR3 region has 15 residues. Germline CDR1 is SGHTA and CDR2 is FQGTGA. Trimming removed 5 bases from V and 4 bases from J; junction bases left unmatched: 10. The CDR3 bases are TGTGCCAGCAGCGGGGGGCAGGGGGCGGGGTACGAGCAGTACTTC. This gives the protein CASSGGQGAGYEQYF.

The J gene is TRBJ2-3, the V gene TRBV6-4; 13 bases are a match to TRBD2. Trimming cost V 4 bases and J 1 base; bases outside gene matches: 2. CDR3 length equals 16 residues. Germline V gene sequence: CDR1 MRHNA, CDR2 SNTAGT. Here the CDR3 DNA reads TGTGCCAGCAGTGGGACTAGCGGGAGCGGCACAGATACGCAGTATTTT. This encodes CASSGTSGSGTDTQYF.

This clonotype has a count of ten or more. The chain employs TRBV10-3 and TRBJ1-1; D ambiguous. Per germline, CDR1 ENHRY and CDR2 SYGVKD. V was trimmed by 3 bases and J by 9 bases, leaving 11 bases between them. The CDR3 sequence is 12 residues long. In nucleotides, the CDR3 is TGTGCCATCAGTGACGATCTCCTACAAGCTTTCTTT. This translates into CAISDDLLQAFF.

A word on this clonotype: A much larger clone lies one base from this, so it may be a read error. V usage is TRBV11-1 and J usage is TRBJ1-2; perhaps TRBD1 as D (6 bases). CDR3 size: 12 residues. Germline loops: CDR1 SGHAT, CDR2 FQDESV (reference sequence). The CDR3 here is CASTRGDYVYTF. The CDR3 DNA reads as TGTGCCAGCACCAGGGGAGACTATGTCTACACCTTC.

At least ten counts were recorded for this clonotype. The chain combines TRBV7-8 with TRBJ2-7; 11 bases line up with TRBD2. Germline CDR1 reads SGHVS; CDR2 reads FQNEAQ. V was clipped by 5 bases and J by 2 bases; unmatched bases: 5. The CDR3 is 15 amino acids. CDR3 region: CASSPTGLAAYEQYF. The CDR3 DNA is TGTGCCAGCAGCCCCACGGGACTAGCGGCCTACGAGCAGTACTTC.

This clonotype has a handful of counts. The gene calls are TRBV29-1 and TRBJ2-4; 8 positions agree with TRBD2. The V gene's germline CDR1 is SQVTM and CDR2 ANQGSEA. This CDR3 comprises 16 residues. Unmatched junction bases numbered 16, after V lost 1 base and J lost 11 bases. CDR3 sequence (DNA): TGCAGCGTTGAAGTTGGGGGGGTGGCGGGAGGAGGGGTTCAGTACTTC. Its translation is CSVEVGGVAGGGVQYF.

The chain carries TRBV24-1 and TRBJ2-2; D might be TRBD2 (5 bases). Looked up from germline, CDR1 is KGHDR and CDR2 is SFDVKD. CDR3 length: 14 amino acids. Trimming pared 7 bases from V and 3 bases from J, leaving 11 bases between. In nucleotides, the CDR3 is TGTGCCACCAGGGGGAACGGGGACACCGGGGAGCTGTTTTTT. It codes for CATRGNGDTGELFF.

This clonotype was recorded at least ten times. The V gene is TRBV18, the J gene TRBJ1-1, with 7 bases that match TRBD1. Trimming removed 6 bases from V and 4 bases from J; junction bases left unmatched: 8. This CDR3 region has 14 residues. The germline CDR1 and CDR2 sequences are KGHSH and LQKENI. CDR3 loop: CASSFQGGSTEAFF. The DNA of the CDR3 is TGTGCCAGCTCCTTTCAGGGGGGGAGCACTGAAGCTTTCTTT.

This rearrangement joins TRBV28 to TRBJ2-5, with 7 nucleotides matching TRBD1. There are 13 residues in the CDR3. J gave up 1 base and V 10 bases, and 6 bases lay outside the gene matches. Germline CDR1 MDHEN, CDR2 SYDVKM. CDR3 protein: CATDDRVQETQYF. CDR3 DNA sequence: TGTGCCACCGACGACAGGGTCCAAGAGACCCAGTACTTC.

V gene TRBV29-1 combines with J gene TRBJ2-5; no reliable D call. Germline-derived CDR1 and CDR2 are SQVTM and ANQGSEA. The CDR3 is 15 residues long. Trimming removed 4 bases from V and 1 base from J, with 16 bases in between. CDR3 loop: CSVVPLARAQETQYF. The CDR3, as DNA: TGCAGCGTTGTCCCCCTGGCTCGGGCCCAAGAGACCCAGTACTTC.

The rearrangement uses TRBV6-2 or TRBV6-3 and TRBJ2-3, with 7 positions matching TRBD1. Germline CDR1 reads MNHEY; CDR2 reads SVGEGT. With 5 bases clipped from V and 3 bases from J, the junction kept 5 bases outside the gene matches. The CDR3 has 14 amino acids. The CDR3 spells CASSPRDSTDTQYF. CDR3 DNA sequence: TGTGCCAGCAGTCCACGGGACAGTACAGATACGCAGTATTTT.

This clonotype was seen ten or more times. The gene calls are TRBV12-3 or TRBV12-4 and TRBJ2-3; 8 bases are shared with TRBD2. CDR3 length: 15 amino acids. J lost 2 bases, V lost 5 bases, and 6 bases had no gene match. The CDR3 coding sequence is TGTGCCAGCAGTGCCACTAGCGGCCTCACAGATACGCAGTATTTT. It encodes CASSATSGLTDTQYF.

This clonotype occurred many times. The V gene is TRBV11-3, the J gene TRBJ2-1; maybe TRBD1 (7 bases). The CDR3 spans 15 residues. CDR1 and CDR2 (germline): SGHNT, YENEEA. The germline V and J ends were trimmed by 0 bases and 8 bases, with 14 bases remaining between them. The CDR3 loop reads CASSLDGARGDEQFF. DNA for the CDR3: TGTGCCAGCAGCTTAGACGGCGCCAGGGGGGATGAGCAGTTCTTC.

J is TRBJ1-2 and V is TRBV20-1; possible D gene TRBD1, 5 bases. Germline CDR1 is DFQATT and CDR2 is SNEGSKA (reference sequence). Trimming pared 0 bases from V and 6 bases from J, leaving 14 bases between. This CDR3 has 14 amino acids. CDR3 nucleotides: TGCAGTGCTAGAGATCAGGCCAGGGTACATGGCTACACCTTC. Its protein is CSARDQARVHGYTF.